The following is a TCR beta chain sequence with its context. TCRdb derives one entry per CDR3 protein from the 5' RACE reads, leaving out DNA. The sample table sets out some 600,000 distinct CDR3 sequences. The entry originates in a study of T cells expressing NK-cell markers. The V gene's germline CDR1 is DFQATT and CDR2 SNEGSKA (reference sequence). The CDR3 extends over 11 amino acids. This chain connects TRBV20-1 to TRBJ2-4; no DNA is available, so the TRBD2 call from TCRdb remains unchecked. The specimen sequenced was blood T cells: a sorted CD56 or NKG2C T cell subset, CD4+ or CD8+ T cells, or bulk PBMC T cells (not recorded which). This TCR was sampled from a man younger than 35 in good health. The CDR3 region is CSADSIGLPYF.